This T cell receptor (beta chain) appears in the sequencing data of a study of T cells in localized non-small cell lung cancer. This clone came up a few times. The J segment lost 1 base and the V segment lost 4 bases, leaving 3 bases of the junction unmatched. The CDR3 runs 15 residues. Germline V gene sequence: CDR1 MDHEN, CDR2 SYDVKM. Libraries were prepared by immunoSEQ multiplex PCR; TCRdb keeps only in-frame clonotypes and omits some of them. Altogether about 1,500 clones are present, about a third being singletons, with the ten largest covering about an eighth. The sequenced sample was lung tumor tissue, obtained before any cancer treatment. The gene calls are TRBV28 and TRBJ2-3; 9 positions match TRBD1. This clonotype originated in a woman between 35 and 75 years old with stage I lung adenocarcinoma. The CDR3 nucleotides are TGTGCCAGCAGTTCCCGGGACAGGGGCACAGATACGCAGTATTTT. It specifies CASSSRDRGTDTQYF.